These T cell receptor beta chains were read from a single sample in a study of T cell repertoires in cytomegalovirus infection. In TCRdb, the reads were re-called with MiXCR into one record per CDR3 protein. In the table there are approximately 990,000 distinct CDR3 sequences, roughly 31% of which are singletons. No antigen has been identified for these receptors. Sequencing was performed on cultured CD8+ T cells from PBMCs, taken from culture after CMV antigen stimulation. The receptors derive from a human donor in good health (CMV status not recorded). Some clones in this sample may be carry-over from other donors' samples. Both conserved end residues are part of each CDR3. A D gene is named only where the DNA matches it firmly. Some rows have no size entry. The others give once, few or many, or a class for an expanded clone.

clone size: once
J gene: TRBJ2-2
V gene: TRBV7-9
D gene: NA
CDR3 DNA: TGTGCCAGTAGCCTCTGGACGACGAACACCGGGGAGCTGTTTTTT
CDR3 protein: CASSLWTTNTGELFF

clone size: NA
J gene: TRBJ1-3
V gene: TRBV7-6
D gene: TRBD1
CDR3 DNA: TGTGCCAGCAGCTTAGAAGGGGGCCAGCAATACTCTGGAAACACCATATATTTT
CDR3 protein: CASSLEGGQQYSGNTIYF

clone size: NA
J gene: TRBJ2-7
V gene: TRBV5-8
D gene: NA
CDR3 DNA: TGCGCCAGCAGAATTGGATACGAGCAGTACTTC
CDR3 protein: CASRIGYEQYF

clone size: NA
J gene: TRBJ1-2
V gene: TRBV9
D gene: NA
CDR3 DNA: TGTGCCAGCAGCCCTCCGGGACGTCGGGCCTTC
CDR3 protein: CASSPPGRRAF

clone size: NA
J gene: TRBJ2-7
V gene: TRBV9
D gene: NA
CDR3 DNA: TGTGCCAGCAGCGTAGGTTATTCAGGGGAATTCCACGAGCAGTACTTC
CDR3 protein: CASSVGYSGEFHEQYF

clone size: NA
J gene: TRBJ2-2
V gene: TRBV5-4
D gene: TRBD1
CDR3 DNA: TGTGCCAGCAGCAGACAGGGATATGTAGGTCCCGGGGAGCTGTTTTTT
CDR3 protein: CASSRQGYVGPGELFF

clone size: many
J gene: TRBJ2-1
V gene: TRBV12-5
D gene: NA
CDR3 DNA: TGTGCTAGTGGACCCCTGAGCAATGAGCAGTTCTTC
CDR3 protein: CASGPLSNEQFF

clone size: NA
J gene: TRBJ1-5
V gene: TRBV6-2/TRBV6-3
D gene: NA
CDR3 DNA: TGTGCCAGCAGTAATGGGCCTAATCAGCCCCAGCATTTT
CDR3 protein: CASSNGPNQPQHF

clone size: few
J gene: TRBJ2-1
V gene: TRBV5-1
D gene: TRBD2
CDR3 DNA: TGCGCCAGCAGCTTGGGAGCGGGGGGGCCTTTTAATGAGCAGTTCTTC
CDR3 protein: CASSLGAGGPFNEQFF

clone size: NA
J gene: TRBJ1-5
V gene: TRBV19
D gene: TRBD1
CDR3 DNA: TGTGCCAGTATCCCGGACAGGGGTTATAGCAATCAGCCCCAGCATTTT
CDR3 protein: CASIPDRGYSNQPQHF

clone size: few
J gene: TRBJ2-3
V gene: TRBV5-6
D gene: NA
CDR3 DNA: TGTGCCAGCAGCTTGGAGAGCCCCACAGATACGCAGTATTTT
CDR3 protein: CASSLESPTDTQYF

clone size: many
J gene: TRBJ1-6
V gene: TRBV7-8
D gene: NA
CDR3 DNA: TGTGCCAGCAGCAATGAACAGGATAATTCACCCCTCCACTTT
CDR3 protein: CASSNEQDNSPLHF

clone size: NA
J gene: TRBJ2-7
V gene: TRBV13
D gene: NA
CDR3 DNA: TGTGCCAGTGGTGAGGGCGGTGGTAGTTACGAGCAGTACTTC
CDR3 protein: CASGEGGGSYEQYF

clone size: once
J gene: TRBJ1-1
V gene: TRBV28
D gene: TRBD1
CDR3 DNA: TGTGCCAGCAGTTTGCCGGGACAGATTACTGAAGCTTTCTTT
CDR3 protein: CASSLPGQITEAFF

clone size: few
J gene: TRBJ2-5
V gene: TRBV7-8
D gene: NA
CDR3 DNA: TGTGCCAGCAGCTTAGACAGCCGTCCGGGAGAGACCCAGTACTTC
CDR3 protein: CASSLDSRPGETQYF

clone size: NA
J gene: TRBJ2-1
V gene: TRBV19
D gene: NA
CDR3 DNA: TGTGCCAGTAGTATGGGGGGTATCGGTGAGCAGTTCTTC
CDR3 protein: CASSMGGIGEQFF

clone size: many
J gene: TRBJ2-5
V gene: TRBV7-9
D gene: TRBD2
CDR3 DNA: TGTGCTAGCAGCTTAGAAGCGGGGGGGCTGGAGACCCAGTACTTC
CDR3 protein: CASSLEAGGLETQYF

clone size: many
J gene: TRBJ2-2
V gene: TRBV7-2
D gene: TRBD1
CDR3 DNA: TGTGCCAGCAACCCTTGGGGAATCCGGACAGGGGTTGGGACCGGGGAGCTGTTTTTT
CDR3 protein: CASNPWGIRTGVGTGELFF

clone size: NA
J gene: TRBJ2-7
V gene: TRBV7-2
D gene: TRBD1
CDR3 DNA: TGTGCCGGCAGCTTCAAATACCCGGGACAGGGGGCACACGAGCAGTACTTC
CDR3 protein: CAGSFKYPGQGAHEQYF

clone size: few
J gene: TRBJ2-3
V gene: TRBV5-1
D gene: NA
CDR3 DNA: TGCGCCAGCAGCAACGATCTCCCAGATACGCAGTATTTT
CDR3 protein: CASSNDLPDTQYF

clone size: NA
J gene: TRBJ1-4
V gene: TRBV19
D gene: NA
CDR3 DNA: TGTGCCAGTAGTCTCGTGAACTATGATGAAAAACTGTTTTTT
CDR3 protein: CASSLVNYDEKLFF

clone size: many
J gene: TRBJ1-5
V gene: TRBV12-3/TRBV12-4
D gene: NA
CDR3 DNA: TGTGCCAGCAGTTACCAACAGGGAGGGGATAGCAATCAGCCCCAGCATTTT
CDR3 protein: CASSYQQGGDSNQPQHF